These 25 T cell receptor beta chains were all obtained from the same sample, sequenced in a study of kidney transplant recipient with SARS-CoV-2 infection (dated by TCRdb to 2020 to 2022). The time point label on this specimen signifies: pre-pandemic baseline sample and day 111 after first positive SARS-CoV-2 test. TCRdb records Illumina MiSeq as the sequencer. TCRdb reprocessed the public reads (quality trimming at Q25 with fastp, clone calling with MiXCR) and kept in-frame beta chains. One record per CDR3 amino acid sequence lists the most common genes and DNA. Counted in this sample were 200,000 to 300,000 distinct CDR3 sequences; 25% to 30% of them appeared once. The ten largest account for around 7.8% of the sample. Source: a blood sample, taken at baseline and on roughly day 120 from a kidney transplant recipient. The receptors were sampled from a male patient aged 25-45 years who had COVID-19 and was a kidney transplant recipient. In transplant recipients, some T cells may be of donor rather than host origin.

This clonotype was picked up many times. The chain recombines TRBV27 with TRBJ2-1, with D perhaps being TRBD1 or TRBD2 (6 bases each). Trimming shortened V by 7 bases and J by 8 bases, and 18 bases separated the two germline ends. This CDR3 has 14 amino acids. Germline V lookup: CDR1 MNHEY, CDR2 SMNVEV (reference sequence). The CDR3 bases are TGTGCCAGCAAACCGCCAGCCGGGGGCTATGAGCAGTTCTTC. It translates to CASKPPAGGYEQFF.

With regard to this clonotype: Being one base from a much bigger clone, this may be a read error. This sequence joins TRBV5-5 and TRBJ1-2, with D uncertain. The CDR3 sequence is 16 residues long. The ends were cut back, 6 bases at V and 4 bases at J, with 22 bases in the middle. The germline gives CDR1 SGHKS, CDR2 YYEKEE (reference sequence). CDR3 loop: CASKLFVSRRTYGYTF. In nucleotides, the CDR3 is TGTGCCAGCAAGTTATTTGTCTCGCGAAGGACCTATGGCTACACCTTC.

Of note for this clonotype: This clone may be a read error of a much larger clone one base away. This rearrangement joins TRBV11-2 to TRBJ2-7, with 11 nucleotides matching TRBD1. Germline V gene sequence: CDR1 SGHAT, CDR2 FQNNGV. CDR3 length: 15 residues. The junction had 8 bases not matched to a gene; V was cut back by 1 base and J by 9 bases. CDR3 amino acids: CASSLVGQGANGQYF. CDR3 bases: TGTGCCAGCAGCTTAGTTGGACAGGGGGCCAACGGGCAGTACTTC. The variable domain in full, completed from reference TRBV11-2 and TRBJ2-7, reads EAGVAQSPRYKIIEKRQSVAFWCNPISGHATLYWYQQILGQGPKLLIQFQNNGVVDDSQLPKDRFSAERLKGVDSTLKIQPAKLEDSAVYLCASSLVGQGANGQYFGPGTRLTVT.

Of note for this clonotype: A much larger clone lies a single base off, so this may be a read error. J is TRBJ1-4 and V is TRBV30; 8 bases map to TRBD1. Germline V gives CDR1 GTSNPN, CDR2 SVGIG (reference sequence). There are 13 residues in the CDR3. CDR3 region: CTWSVSSGGVKFF. The CDR3 DNA follows: TGTACCTGGAGTGTCTCTTCAGGGGGCGTGAAGTTTTTT.

The V call is TRBV9, the J call TRBJ2-1, with TRBD2 matching 9 bases. V lost 1 base, J lost 3 bases, and 14 bases stayed unmatched. The CDR3 covers 19 residues. Germline loops: CDR1 SGDLS, CDR2 YYNGEE. CDR3 loop: CASSVSEDSWRGGYNEQFF. The CDR3, as DNA: TGTGCCAGCAGCGTAAGCGAAGATTCATGGCGGGGGGGCTACAATGAGCAGTTCTTC. The full variable domain, rest sourced from reference TRBV9 and TRBJ2-1, is DSGVTQTPKHLITATGQRVTLRCSPRSGDLSVYWYQQSLDQGLQFLIQYYNGEERAKGNILERFSAQQFPDLHSELNLSSLELGDSALYFCASSVSEDSWRGGYNEQFFGPGTRLTVL.

On this clonotype: This could be a read error, since a much larger clone is one nucleotide away. The chain links TRBV3-1 to TRBJ2-5; 7 bases are shared with TRBD1. The CDR3 runs to 17 residues. After removal of 5 bases from V and 5 bases from J, the junction contained 17 bases not matched to a gene. The germline V gene encodes CDR1 LGHDT and CDR2 YNNKEL (reference sequence). This CDR3 reads CASSTGDSISFSETQYF. The CDR3 coding sequence is TGTGCCAGCAGCACAGGGGATTCCATTTCTTTCTCTGAGACCCAGTACTTC.

As concerns this clonotype: This may be a read error: a much more frequent sequence differs by one nucleotide. V and J are TRBV4-3 and TRBJ1-2, with D possibly being TRBD1 (5 bases). V was clipped by 5 bases and J by 4 bases, with 23 bases between them. The CDR3 covers 17 residues. Germline CDR1 reads LGHNA; CDR2 reads YSLEER. CDR3 amino acids: CASSSSLGHRKTYGYTF. CDR3 sequence (DNA): TGCGCCAGCAGCTCAAGTCTAGGACATCGAAAGACCTATGGCTACACCTTC.

This clonotype was detected many times. The gene calls are TRBV5-5 and TRBJ1-2; D is ambiguous. The CDR3 contains 16 residues. Germline values: CDR1 SGHKS, CDR2 YYEKEE (reference sequence). V lost 6 bases, J lost 4 bases, and 22 bases lay in between. As DNA, the CDR3 is TGTGCCAGCACCAGTCTTGTCTCGCGAAAGACCTATGGCTACACCTTC. Amino acid sequence: CASTSLVSRKTYGYTF.

This clonotype showed up many times. The rearrangement uses TRBV6-1 and TRBJ2-2; 7 nucleotides align to TRBD2. From germline, CDR1 is MNHNS and CDR2 SASEGT. The CDR3 extends over 15 amino acids. Germline trimming cut 0 bases from V and 5 bases from J; bases unmatched to any gene: 3. This CDR3 reads CASSEAWRGTGELFF. CDR3 in DNA: TGTGCCAGCAGTGAAGCATGGCGGGGGACCGGGGAGCTGTTTTTT.

This clonotype was counted many times. CDR3 in DNA: TGTGCCAGCAGCCTGCCGACTCACGAGGGAAAGACCTATGGCTACACCTTC. Its protein product is CASSLPTHEGKTYGYTF. The V gene is TRBV7-1, the J gene TRBJ1-2; D unclear. TRBV7-1 has ORF status, its function being uncertain. V was pared by 5 bases and J by 4 bases, with 23 bases between. This CDR3 has 17 residues.

This clonotype was detected only a few times. A single base separates this from a much larger clone, so it may be a read error. This chain connects TRBV7-8 to TRBJ1-5; perhaps TRBD2 as D (5 bases). Matching the DNA end better, TRBJ2-3 makes the J call doubtful. CDR3 length: 15 residues. Germline V gene lookup returns CDR1 SGHVS and CDR2 FQNEAQ. This CDR3 reads CASSFREGGNQPQYF. CDR3 in DNA: TGTGCCAGCAGCTTCCGAGAAGGAGGCAATCAGCCCCAGTATTTT.

V gene TRBV10-3 combines with J gene TRBJ2-5; the D is unclear. V was pared by 6 bases and J by 3 bases, with 14 bases between. From germline, CDR1 is ENHRY and CDR2 SYGVKD. The CDR3 consists of 14 residues. The CDR3 DNA is TGTGCCATCAGATCCCTCAGCTGGGAAGAGACCCAGTACTTC. Protein sequence: CAIRSLSWEETQYF.

To note about this clonotype: This sequence may be a read error, since a much larger clone differs from it by one base. The V gene is TRBV6-2 or TRBV6-3, the J gene TRBJ2-7, with TRBD1 matching over 10 bases. The CDR3 length is 14 residues. From germline, CDR1 is MNHEY and CDR2 SVGEGT. DNA for the CDR3: TGTGCCAGCAGTTACTCGACAGGGGGCTACGAGCGGTACTTC. Translation gives CASSYSTGGYERYF.

About this clonotype itself: This may come from a read error, since a much larger clone is one base off. In DNA, the CDR3 is TGTCCCAGCAGCGTACAGGCCGACACTGAAGCTTTCTTT. It yields the protein CPSSVQADTEAFF. The V and J genes are TRBV9 and TRBJ1-1; D is possibly TRBD1 (5 bases). CDR3 length: 13 amino acids. The germline gives CDR1 SGDLS, CDR2 YYNGEE.

Many counts were recorded for this clonotype. The chain combines TRBV11-3 with TRBJ1-4; no firm D call. The V gene's germline CDR1 is SGHNT and CDR2 YENEEA. Trimming removed 2 bases at V and 8 bases at J, with 6 bases between. This CDR3 has 12 amino acids. The CDR3 DNA is TGTGCCAGCAGCTTAACGGTCGAAAAACTGTTTTTT. Residues: CASSLTVEKLFF. The full variable domain, in which reference TRBV11-3 and TRBJ1-4 provide the parts outside the CDR3, is EAGVVQSPRYKIIEKKQPVAFWCNPISGHNTLYWYLQNLGQGPELLIRYENEEAVDDSQLPKDRFSAERLKGVDSTLKIQPAELGDSAVYLCASSLTVEKLFFGSGTQLSVL.

This clonotype was detected ten times or more. V is TRBV20-1 and J is TRBJ2-7; TRBD1 agrees at 9 bases. The CDR3 length is 14 residues. V lost 5 bases, J lost 4 bases, and 9 bases stayed unmatched. The germline V gene encodes CDR1 DFQATT and CDR2 SNEGSKA (reference sequence). The CDR3 bases are TGCAGTGCTCAAATTTGGACAGGGGCTTACGAGCAGTACTTC. Protein: CSAQIWTGAYEQYF.

This clonotype appeared many times. The chain employs TRBV19 and TRBJ1-2; possibly TRBD1 for D (5 bases). CDR1 LNHDA and CDR2 SQIVND come from the germline V gene (reference sequence). This CDR3 has 15 residues. V lost 0 bases, J lost 5 bases, and 13 bases lay in between. CDR3 nucleotides: TGTGCCAGTAGTATAGAGACAGCCGGGGATTATGGCTACACCTTC. It specifies CASSIETAGDYGYTF.

Comments on this clonotype: This may be a read error, as it is one base from a much larger clone. This chain uses TRBV4-3 with TRBJ1-1; 7 nucleotides match TRBD1. V trimming: 4 bases; J trimming: 5 bases; junction bases outside the gene matches: 4. This CDR3 spans 13 amino acids. CDR1 LGHNA and CDR2 YSLEER come from the germline V gene. The CDR3 sequence is CASSRNRGTEAFF. The CDR3, as DNA: TGCGCCAGCAGCCGAAACAGGGGTACTGAAGCTTTCTTT.

This chain uses TRBV16 with TRBJ1-2; no clear D. CDR3 length: 17 residues. Looked up from germline, CDR1 is KGHSY and CDR2 is FQNENV. The V and J ends lost 0 bases and 4 bases respectively, with 18 bases between them. The CDR3 spells CASSQSQAVRKTYGYTF. CDR3 nucleotide sequence: TGTGCCAGCAGCCAATCCCAGGCCGTTAGAAAGACCTATGGCTACACCTTC. Complete variable domain (other parts from reference TRBV16 and TRBJ1-2): GEEVAQTPKHLVRGEGQKAKLYCAPIKGHSYVFWYQQVLKNEFKFLISFQNENVFDETGMPKERFSAKCLPNSPCSLEIQATKLEDSAVYFCASSQSQAVRKTYGYTFGSGTRLTVV.

The table lists this clonotype with many counts. The chain is built from TRBV30 and TRBJ2-1; D is unresolved. With 3 bases removed from V and 0 bases from J, the gap between germline ends came to 9 bases. Looked up from germline, CDR1 is GTSNPN and CDR2 is SVGIG (reference sequence). The CDR3 spans 14 residues. CDR3 loop: CAWRTLSSYNEQFF. The CDR3 DNA follows: TGTGCCTGGAGGACCTTGAGCTCCTACAATGAGCAGTTCTTC. The full variable domain, in which reference TRBV30 and TRBJ2-1 provide the parts outside the CDR3, is SQTIHQWPATLVQPVGSPLSLECTVEGTSNPNLYWYRQAAGRGLQLLFYSVGIGQISSEVPQNLSASRPQDRQFILSSKKLLLSDSGFYLCAWRTLSSYNEQFFGPGTRLTVL.

This clonotype was observed many times. The chain links TRBV11-2 to TRBJ1-2; D unclear. Germline CDR1 is SGHAT and CDR2 is FQNNGV. This CDR3 is 17 amino acids long. The V end was cut by 4 bases, the J end by 4 bases, with 22 bases between. The CDR3, as DNA: TGTGCCAGCAGCTGTAGTATAACAAGCAGAAAGACCTATGGCTACACCTTC. Residues: CASSCSITSRKTYGYTF.

On this clonotype: This may be a read error: a much more frequent sequence differs by one nucleotide. The rearrangement joins TRBV2 to TRBJ2-2; 13 bases map to TRBD2. V shed 8 bases, J shed 0 bases, and the junction held 6 bases outside the gene matches. This CDR3 has 17 residues. The germline V gene encodes CDR1 SNHLY and CDR2 FYNNEI. CDR3 bases: TGTGCCAGCGGTAGGACTAGCGGGAGTGCGAACACCGGGGAGCTGTTTTTT. Residues: CASGRTSGSANTGELFF.

In this sample, this clonotype turned up many times. The genes are TRBV7-9 and TRBJ2-2, with 9 nucleotides matching TRBD1. With 4 bases clipped from V and 5 bases from J, the junction kept 5 bases outside the gene matches. This CDR3 is 15 amino acids long. The germline CDR1 and CDR2 sequences are SEHNR and FQNEAQ (reference sequence). CDR3 in amino acids: CASSSRTGDTGELFF. As DNA, the CDR3 is TGTGCCAGCAGCTCTCGGACAGGGGATACCGGGGAGCTGTTTTTT.

This chain connects TRBV18 to TRBJ2-3, with 10 bases lining up with TRBD2. The CDR3 sequence is 16 residues long. The V and J ends lost 2 bases and 0 bases, in that order; junction bases with no gene match: 2. In germline, CDR1 is KGHSH, CDR2 LQKENI. CDR3 amino acids: CASSPTTSGSTDTQYF. The DNA of the CDR3 is TGTGCCAGCTCACCAACGACTAGCGGGAGCACAGATACGCAGTATTTT.

Notes on this clonotype: A much larger clonotype is one base distant, so this may be a read error. The limits of the CDR3 on the DNA are not certain, so only TCRdb's listed CDR3 is given. The CDR3 spells CTSVPEARHEVGKTYGYTF. The V call is TRBV7-5, the J call TRBJ1-2. TRBV7-5 counts as a pseudogene. Including both end residues, the CDR3 is 19 amino acids long.